The 15 T cell receptor beta chains given below trace back to one sample, sequenced in a study of T cells after yellow fever vaccination. TCRdb passed the 5' RACE reads through MiXCR, listing each CDR3 protein once. Of under 550,000 distinct CDR3 sequences in the sample, about a fifth are singletons; the top ten hold 16%. The input for sequencing was PBMCs, taken roughly 20 days after the first yellow fever vaccination. The receptor source for this set is a man younger than 35 who received the YFV17D yellow fever vaccine.

The V call is TRBV7-3, the J call TRBJ2-1; D possibly corresponds to TRBD1 (5 bases). CDR3 length: 13 amino acids. Germline CDR1 and CDR2: SGHTA and FQGTGA. The V gene lost 4 bases and the J gene lost 6 bases, with 10 bases spanning the gap. Here the CDR3 DNA reads TGTGCCAGCAGCTCGAGAAGGGGCAATGAGCAGTTCTTC. Translated, it gives CASSSRRGNEQFF.

The chain carries TRBV12-3 or TRBV12-4 and TRBJ2-7; D not resolved. The CDR3 covers 14 residues. V gave up 6 bases and J gave up 5 bases, with 17 bases separating them. CDR3 sequence: CASSHTTFPDEQYF. CDR3 nucleotide sequence: TGTGCCAGCAGCCACACTACCTTCCCCGACGAGCAGTACTTC.

This clonotype was detected a few times. The chain recombines TRBV20-1 with TRBJ1-4, with TRBD1 matching 10 bases. V trimming: 7 bases; J trimming: 3 bases; junction bases outside the gene matches: 14. The CDR3 is 17 residues long. Germline-derived CDR1 and CDR2 are DFQATT and SNEGSKA (reference sequence). CDR3 region: CSVRLTGGVVANEKLFF. For the CDR3, the DNA is TGCAGTGTCCGATTGACAGGGGGCGTGGTAGCTAATGAAAAACTGTTTTTT.

The V call is TRBV7-9, the J call TRBJ2-1; 9 bases align to TRBD1. The J segment lost 4 bases and the V segment lost 1 base, leaving 8 bases of the junction unmatched. The CDR3 consists of 17 residues. Germline values: CDR1 SEHNR, CDR2 FQNEAQ (reference sequence). For the CDR3, the DNA is TGTGCCAGCAGCTTAGTTACCGGGACAGGGAAGTACAATGAGCAGTTCTTC. The encoded protein is CASSLVTGTGKYNEQFF. Full variable domain (missing parts from reference TRBV7-9 and TRBJ2-1): DTGVSQNPRHKITKRGQNVTFRCDPISEHNRLYWYRQTLGQGPEFLTYFQNEAQLEKSRLLSDRFSAERPKGSFSTLEIQRTEQGDSAMYLCASSLVTGTGKYNEQFFGPGTRLTVL.

The V gene is TRBV5-4, the J gene TRBJ2-5; TRBD2 is a possible D gene (6 bases). CDR1 SGHNT and CDR2 YYREEE come from the germline V gene (reference sequence). Between the trimmed V and J ends, which lost 4 bases and 2 bases, there was a span of 15 bases. The CDR3 is made up of 15 amino acids. The CDR3 DNA follows: TGTGCCAGCAGCGGAACCGGGGACTTACAAGAGACCCAGTACTTC. It specifies CASSGTGDLQETQYF. The entire variable domain, with the rest obtained from reference TRBV5-4 and TRBJ2-5, is as follows: ETGVTQSPTHLIKTRGQQVTLRCSSQSGHNTVSWYQQALGQGPQFIFQYYREEENGRGNFPPRFSGLQFPNYSSELNVNALELDDSALYLCASSGTGDLQETQYFGPGTRLLVL.

The chain has TRBV3-1 and TRBJ2-3, with 8 bases matching TRBD1. Trimming cost V 4 bases and J 9 bases; bases outside gene matches: 18. Germline V CDR1 and CDR2: LGHDT, YNNKEL (reference sequence). The CDR3 runs 17 residues. The CDR3 region is CASSPRTGRALRATQYF. The CDR3 DNA follows: TGTGCCAGCAGCCCTCGGACAGGGCGTGCCCTAAGGGCCACGCAGTATTTT.

This clonotype appeared a few times. CDR3 sequence (DNA): TGTGCCAGCAGCAGCAGGGGGGTATGGGTGAGGCCCGACACTGAAGCTTTCTTT. It encodes CASSSRGVWVRPDTEAFF. The chain joins TRBV7-6 to TRBJ1-1; the match to TRBD1 covers 7 bases. Trimming removed 5 bases from V and 3 bases from J; junction bases left unmatched: 18. The V gene's germline CDR1 is SGHVS and CDR2 FNYEAQ. The CDR3 is made up of 18 amino acids. The full variable domain, with the rest looked up from reference TRBV7-6 and TRBJ1-1, is GAGVSQSPRYKVTKRGQDVALRCDPISGHVSLYWYRQALGQGPEFLTYFNYEAQQDKSGLPNDRFSAERPEGSISTLTIQRTEQRDSAMYRCASSSRGVWVRPDTEAFFGQGTRLTVV.

This chain connects TRBV7-3 to TRBJ2-2; 8 nucleotides agree with TRBD2. J lost 0 bases, V lost 5 bases, and 8 bases had no gene match. In germline, CDR1 is SGHTA, CDR2 FQGTGA. This CDR3 has 17 residues. The CDR3 coding sequence is TGTGCCAGCAGCATTAGCGGGGAACACGCGAACACCGGGGAGCTGTTTTTT. This translates into CASSISGEHANTGELFF.

This chain uses TRBV12-3 or TRBV12-4 with TRBJ1-1, with 7 bases aligning to TRBD1. The CDR3 is 14 residues long. After removal of 5 bases from V and 5 bases from J, the junction contained 8 bases not matched to a gene. CDR3 sequence reads: CASSADRSTTEAFF. The CDR3 nucleotides read TGTGCCAGCAGTGCGGACAGGAGTACGACTGAAGCTTTCTTT.

The V call is TRBV5-1, the J call TRBJ1-5, with 9 nucleotides matching TRBD1. In germline, CDR1 is SGHRS, CDR2 YFSETQ. Trimming took 4 bases from V and 3 from J; bases not matched to a gene: 8. The CDR3 consists of 16 residues. In nucleotides, the CDR3 is TGCGCCAGCAGCCCGGGACAGGGCGGTCCCAATCAGCCCCAGCATTTT. The encoded protein is CASSPGQGGPNQPQHF. The full variable domain, in which reference TRBV5-1 and TRBJ1-5 provide the parts outside the CDR3, is KAGVTQTPRYLIKTRGQQVTLSCSPISGHRSVSWYQQTPGQGLQFLFEYFSETQRNKGNFPGRFSGRQFSNSRSEMNVSTLELGDSALYLCASSPGQGGPNQPQHFGDGTRLSIL.

This clonotype was detected only a few times. The V call is TRBV21-1, the J call TRBJ2-7. TRBV21-1 is listed as a pseudogene. The CDR3 consists of 9 residues. The CDR3: CASSKAGYV. CDR3 nucleotide sequence: TGTGCCAGCAGCAAAGCGGGGTACGTC.

This clonotype was recorded at least ten times. The chain combines TRBV29-1 with TRBJ1-2, with D maybe TRBD1 (5 bases). The CDR3 runs to 14 residues. The V end was cut by 2 bases, the J end by 2 bases, with 12 bases between. The germline CDR1 and CDR2 sequences are SQVTM and ANQGSEA. As DNA, the CDR3 is TGCAGCGTTGAACGCGGGGCGGAAAACTATGGCTACACCTTC. Amino acid sequence: CSVERGAENYGYTF.

In this sample, this clonotype turned up a few times. J is TRBJ2-2 and V is TRBV29-1; D is unclear. Germline V gives CDR1 SQVTM, CDR2 ANQGSEA. The CDR3 loop spans 14 amino acids. The V end lost 0 bases, the J end lost 4 bases, and 9 bases lay between the germline ends. The CDR3 bases are TGCAGCGTTGAAGATCCCAGGCGCACCGGGGAGCTGTTTTTT. Translating gives CSVEDPRRTGELFF.

The CDR3 DNA sequence: TGTGCCAGCAATACAGGGTTCACTGAAGCTTTCTTT. Translated: CASNTGFTEAFF. The chain has TRBV6-6 and TRBJ1-1; D might be TRBD1 (6 bases). Germline V gene lookup returns CDR1 MNHNY and CDR2 SVGAGI (reference sequence). This CDR3 comprises 12 residues. V shed 7 bases and J shed 4 bases, with 10 bases lying between them.

This clonotype has at least ten counts. The J gene is TRBJ1-5, the V gene TRBV24-1; no definite D call. Germline assignment: CDR1 KGHDR and CDR2 SFDVKD. CDR3 length: 17 residues. V lost 0 bases to trimming and J lost 3 bases, with 14 bases between them. CDR3 residues: CATSDLLGRSYNQPQHF. In DNA, the CDR3 is TGTGCCACCAGTGATTTGCTAGGGCGGTCTTACAATCAGCCCCAGCATTTT.